This entry is about one TCR beta chain. It lacks a known antigen. The input lacks base qualities; no much larger clone sits a single base away. This sample was included in a study of OX40 agonist ivuxolimab in advanced cancers. For the study in its entirety: The costimulatory receptor OX40 (CD134) was targeted by ivuxolimab, a fully human IgG2 agonistic monoclonal antibody. Intravenous ivuxolimab was administered to patients every 2 weeks at six dose levels: 0.01, 0.1, 0.3, 1.5, 3 and 10 mg/kg. Of the approximately 50 dose-escalation patients, hepatocellular carcinoma was present in about 20, melanoma in some 15, renal cell carcinoma in 9 and head and neck cancer in 9. A male proportion of 75% to 85% and a mean age of roughly 58 years, ranging from 23 to 79, were recorded for the dose-escalation cohort. Patients were allowed to have had prior anti-PD-1, anti-PD-L1 or anti-CTLA-4 therapy, and around 41% of the dose-escalation patients had previously received checkpoint inhibitors. Three dose-escalation patients achieved partial responses, one with hepatocellular carcinoma and two with cutaneous melanoma. Peripheral TCRbeta sequencing was intended to test whether TCR sequence diversity was altered and clonal T-cell expansion was caused by ivuxolimab. The paper reports the monotherapy dose-escalation portion (N of about 54 patients) of the phase I ivuxolimab trial. What the work shows at the level of the full study, not this receptor alone: Antigen specificity was not determined for the clonally expanded peripheral T cells. At doses of 0.1 to 3.0 mg/kg, clonal expansion of both CD4+ and CD8+ T cells in blood was seen between baseline and week 6. On average, CD8+ T cells showed more expanded clones than CD4+ T cells after ivuxolimab. Low levels of normalized T-cell clonal expansion were also shown by some nonresponding patients. In the 0.1-3.0 mg/kg groups, partial responders were among the patients with the lowest normalized peripheral clonal expansion, particularly in CD8+ T cells.

The CDR3 measures 13 amino acids from cysteine to phenylalanine. Just CDR3 DNA is preserved here, 39 bases in frame from base 1. V is cut back by 2 bases and J by 6 bases, with 6 bases in the junction unmatched. Looking up the germline V gene (reference sequence) yields CDR1 GTSNPN and CDR2 SVGIG. For sequencing of the TCRbeta CDR3 region, genomic DNA was extracted from the sorted cells. The immunoSEQ Assay was used to sequence the TCRbeta CDR3 regions. TCRdb carries this immuneACCESS record with in-frame sequences only. Its versions omit some clonotypes, under half of them owing to an unresolved V gene in the studies checked, with the rest unexplained. This sample holds some 130,000 clones; 80% to 90% were observed only once. Jointly, the top ten make up under 0.7% of the sample. The trial excluded patients who had a history of autoimmune disease or were on systemic immunosuppression. In every dose cohort, peripheral blood was drawn for TCR sequencing at baseline, cycle 4 day 1, and cycle 7 day 1. The samples were taken from a phase I, first-in-human, multicenter, open-label dose-escalation trial of ivuxolimab. Adults with locally advanced or metastatic melanoma, renal cell carcinoma, hepatocellular carcinoma or head and neck squamous cell carcinoma were enrolled in the trial. Before TCR sequencing, CD4+ T cells and CD8+ T cells were sorted from peripheral blood as separate populations.

This receptor chain uses TRBV30 and TRBJ1-2; the central 7 bases match TRBD1. The sequencing used CD4+ or CD8+ T cells sorted from blood, collected in a trial of the OX40 agonist ivuxolimab. This sequence was found in an adult with an advanced solid tumor such as melanoma, head and neck, liver or kidney cancer. The CDR3 has the sequence CAWSRGQVDGYTF. The sequenced DNA is TGTGCCTGGAGTAGAGGACAGGTCGATGGCTACACCTTC. Supplemented by the reference TRBV30 and TRBJ1-2 proteins around the CDR3, the complete variable domain is SQTIHQWPATLVQPVGSPLSLECTVEGTSNPNLYWYRQAAGRGLQLLFYSVGIGQISSEVPQNLSASRPQDRQFILSSKKLLLSDSGFYLCAWSRGQVDGYTFGSGTRLTVV.